Listed below are T cell receptor beta chains from one sample, sequenced in a study of cytotoxic CD8 clonotypes in ibrutinib-treated CLL. Sequencing used immunoSEQ multiplex PCR; TCRdb keeps in-frame clones, though not all of them. The table shows just over 200,000 clones, with about 75% occurring only once. Sequencing was performed on PBMCs, taken after 12 months of ibrutinib treatment. Receptors originate from a human donor with chronic lymphocytic leukemia. The CDR3 runs from the conserved cysteine through the conserved F or W. D genes are given only for firm matches. Some rows mark clone size as missing; the rest say once, few, many or name a class of expanded clone.

V gene	D gene	clone size	J gene	CDR3 DNA	CDR3 protein
TRBV6-5	.	.	TRBJ2-7	TGTGCCAGCAGTGCCACAGGGTACGAGCAGTACTTC	CASSATGYEQYF
TRBV28	.	once	TRBJ1-4	TGTGCCAGCAGTTTAGTTCAGGGCCCTGGAAAACTGTTTTTT	CASSLVQGPGKLFF
TRBV2	.	once	TRBJ2-5	TGTGCCAGCGCTCCTAGAGGGGAGACCCAGTACTTC	CASAPRGETQYF
TRBV7-8	.	.	TRBJ2-7	TGTGCCAGCAGCTTCGGCGGTGCCTACGAGCAGTACTTC	CASSFGGAYEQYF
TRBV7-2	.	.	TRBJ1-1	TGTGCCAGCAGCGTAGGGATTCCGGGCACTGAAGCTTTCTTT	CASSVGIPGTEAFF
TRBV2	TRBD1	.	TRBJ2-2	TGTGCCAGCAGTAACCGGAGACCGGGACAGGGACCCGGGGAGCTGTTTTTT	CASSNRRPGQGPGELFF
TRBV27	.	.	TRBJ2-7	TGTGCCAGCAGTCAACAGGGAAAATACGAGCAGTACTTC	CASSQQGKYEQYF
TRBV14	TRBD1	few	TRBJ1-2	TGTGCCAGCAGCCCCCGGGACAGACGGATCCGATTAGGCTACACCTTC	CASSPRDRRIRLGYTF
TRBV5-1	TRBD1	few	TRBJ2-6	TGCGCCAGCAGCTTAGCAGAAGTGACAGGGTCTATGTCCGTCCTGACTTTC	CASSLAEVTGSMSVLTF
TRBV7-9	.	.	TRBJ1-1	TGTGCCAGCAGCTTAGGGGGGAGTAACACTGAAGCTTTCTTT	CASSLGGSNTEAFF
TRBV5-8	.	.	TRBJ1-2	TGTGCCAGCAGCCAGCCCGCGACAGTCTATGGCTACACCTTC	CASSQPATVYGYTF
TRBV6-5	.	once	TRBJ2-7	TGTGCCAGCAGTTACGGGGCGTCGTCCTACGAGCAGTACTTC	CASSYGASSYEQYF
TRBV28	TRBD2	.	TRBJ2-7	TGTGCCAGCACCTCCGGGGGGGTGCGGGGACTAGCTTTCCACGAGCAGTACTTC	CASTSGGVRGLAFHEQYF
TRBV5-1	.	.	TRBJ2-2	TGCGCCAGCAGTTCCGGGACATACACCGGGGAGCTGTTTTTT	CASSSGTYTGELFF
TRBV25-1	TRBD2	.	TRBJ2-1	TGTGCCAGCAGTGACCGTAGCGGGATAGTTAATGAGCAGTTCTTC	CASSDRSGIVNEQFF
TRBV7-3	TRBD1	.	TRBJ2-3	TGTGCCAGCAGCTTAATGGGACAGGGTAGCACAGATACGCAGTATTTT	CASSLMGQGSTDTQYF
TRBV6-5	.	.	TRBJ1-2	TGTGCCAGCAGTTACTCTTGGAACACCTATGGCTACACCTTC	CASSYSWNTYGYTF
TRBV15	.	.	TRBJ2-2	TGTGCCACCAGCGGCACAGGGCCCGGGGAGCTGTTTTTT	CATSGTGPGELFF
TRBV30	.	.	TRBJ1-3	TGTGCCTCCGGATGGGGGTTTGGAAACACCATATATTTT	CASGWGFGNTIYF
TRBV5-1	.	.	TRBJ2-3	TGCGCCAGCAGCTTGAGGGGCTGGGGGGATACGCAGTATTTT	CASSLRGWGDTQYF
TRBV7-2	TRBD2	.	TRBJ2-2	TGTGCCAGCAGCCTCGGGACTATGGACCTCACCGGGGAGCTGTTTTTT	CASSLGTMDLTGELFF
TRBV7-3	.	once	TRBJ1-3	TGTGCCAGCAGCTCATATTCCTCTGGAAACACCATATATTTT	CASSSYSSGNTIYF
TRBV6-5	.	.	TRBJ1-2	TGTGCCAGCAGTTACGGTCAGTTCGATGGCTACACCTTC	CASSYGQFDGYTF
TRBV11-3	TRBD1	few	TRBJ1-2	TGTGCCAGCAGCCAGGGGGACTCTTCTGGCTACACCTTC	CASSQGDSSGYTF
TRBV6-4	.	.	TRBJ1-5	TGTGCCAGCAGTGACTCGAGGGTCCAATACAGCAATCAGCCCCAGCATTTT	CASSDSRVQYSNQPQHF
TRBV19	.	once	TRBJ2-3	TGTGCCAGTAGTATAGGAGGGGGACTTCCAAATACGCAGTATTTT	CASSIGGGLPNTQYF
TRBV9	.	.	TRBJ1-1	TGTGCCAGCAGCGCGGACGGGAACGCTGAAGCTTTCTTT	CASSADGNAEAFF
TRBV19	.	.	TRBJ1-6	TGTGCCAGTAGTATAGATACTAATTCACCCCTCCACTTT	CASSIDTNSPLHF
TRBV30	.	.	TRBJ1-1	TGTGCCTGGGGGAAGGGGTTAGGGAACACTGAAGCTTTCTTT	CAWGKGLGNTEAFF
TRBV11-2	TRBD1	.	TRBJ1-5	TGTGCCAGCAGCAAAACAGGGGCAGGCAATCAGCCCCAGCATTTT	CASSKTGAGNQPQHF
TRBV5-1	TRBD2	few	TRBJ2-5	TGCGCCAGCAGCATTTCGAGCGGGGGGGGCGAGACCCAGTACTTC	CASSISSGGGETQYF
TRBV5-4	.	.	TRBJ1-1	TGTGCCAGCAGCTTGGATCGGTACACTGAAGCTTTCTTT	CASSLDRYTEAFF
TRBV6-1	.	once	TRBJ2-7	TGTGCCAGCAGTGGTGGCTACTCCTACGAGCAGTACTTC	CASSGGYSYEQYF
TRBV12-2	.	.	TRBJ2-5	TGTGCAAGTCGCCGTGACAGGGACTCACAAGAGACCCAGTACTTC	CASRRDRDSQETQYF
TRBV7-3	.	few	TRBJ1-6	TGTGCCAGCAGCTTAAGGCAGAATAATTCACCCCTCCACTTT	CASSLRQNNSPLHF
TRBV19	.	.	TRBJ2-7	TGTGCCAGTAGTAGAGGGCGGGACTCCTACGAGCAGTACTTC	CASSRGRDSYEQYF
TRBV6-1	.	.	TRBJ2-3	TGTGCCAGCGGGAAGGTAGCGTTCACAGATACGCAGTATTTT	CASGKVAFTDTQYF
TRBV19	TRBD1	.	TRBJ2-3	TGTGCCAGTAGTCCGCGACAGGGGGTAGACGGTACGCAGTATTTT	CASSPRQGVDGTQYF
TRBV19	TRBD2	.	TRBJ2-3	TGTGCCGAACCTGGGACGAGCGGGGGCCTCACAGATACGCAGTATTTT	CAEPGTSGGLTDTQYF
TRBV6-1	.	.	TRBJ2-1	TGTGCCAGCATCAGGCCTCCTGGGCATGAGCAGTTCTTC	CASIRPPGHEQFF
TRBV7-8	.	.	TRBJ1-2	TGTGCCAGCAGCGGGACTCGCCAGGGGGGCTACACCTTC	CASSGTRQGGYTF
TRBV7-2	TRBD1	few	TRBJ2-1	TGTGCCAGCAGCACCCGAAGGAGGGGACAGGGGCATAATGAGCAGTTCTTC	CASSTRRRGQGHNEQFF
TRBV4-3	.	.	TRBJ2-3	TGCGCCAGCAGCCAAGAGTGGGGACGGTGGGAGGTACGTAGTGAAGATACGCAGTATTTT	CASSQEWGRWEVRSEDTQYF
TRBV29-1	TRBD2	.	TRBJ2-1	TGCAGCGTGAAATGGACTAGTTTCAATGAGCAGTTCTTC	CSVKWTSFNEQFF
TRBV10-3	TRBD2	few	TRBJ2-3	TGTGCCATCAGTGCAAGCGGGAGGTCGGATACGCAGTATTTT	CAISASGRSDTQYF
TRBV6-5	.	.	TRBJ1-4	TGTGCCAGCAGTTACTCGCTCCGGCATGTAAATGAAAAACTGTTTTTT	CASSYSLRHVNEKLFF
TRBV10-3	TRBD1	.	TRBJ2-7	TGTGCCATCAGGGATTGGACAGGGAACCACGAGCAGTACTTC	CAIRDWTGNHEQYF
TRBV6-5	TRBD1	.	TRBJ1-2	TGTGCCAGCACCCCCGGCAGGGGGCTTGATGGCTACACCTTC	CASTPGRGLDGYTF